The T cell receptor (beta chain) described here comes from a study of cytomegalovirus exposure and HLA in healthy donors. Worth noting for this clone: Its cognate antigen is unknown.

Vbeta (60) and Jbeta (13) primers were used in the PCR. Data came from immunoSEQ multiplex PCR; TCRdb stores just in-frame clones and leaves some out. The profile shows 150,000 to 200,000 clones, 68% of them singletons. Study-wide points: Among the sequence variants, a highly shared cluster was likely an artifact of sequencing. A few CMV-associated chains proved CMV antigen-specific in vitro.

Material for sequencing was PBMCs. This TCR came from a man between 50 and 59 years old in good health and CMV-seronegative.

The CDR3 region has the DNA TGTGCCACCAGCAGAGGTGTTGGGGGGGGACAAGAGACCCAGTACTTC. As protein: CATSRGVGGGQETQYF. V usage is TRBV15 and J usage is TRBJ2-5; TRBD2 agrees at 7 bases. Germline values: CDR1 LNHNV, CDR2 YYDKDF (reference sequence). V was pared by 1 base and J by 2 bases, with 7 bases of the junction left unmatched. The CDR3 spans 16 residues.